The clone carrying this TCR beta chain was seen once. This was the immunoSEQ v3 assay. Measured with immunoSEQ multiplex PCR; TCRdb has only the in-frame clones, and not every one. The top ten clones hold 7.4% of a sample with about 25,000 clones, 72% of them seen once. The data stem from a study of TIL therapy for anti-PD-1-resistant metastatic lung cancer. The CDR3 has 13 amino acids. With 6 bases removed from V and 0 bases from J, the gap between germline ends came to 8 bases. CDR1 and CDR2 from the germline V gene are MGHDK and SYGVNS. Indicated time point: pre-treatment sample, taken before nivolumab and TIL therapy. Pleural nodules or supraclavicular lymph nodes made up most of the excised metastases sampled.

The sample here was tumor tissue, taken at baseline. This receptor was taken from a person aged 25-85 years with non-small cell lung cancer. The V call is TRBV25-1, the J call TRBJ1-1; no firm D call. As DNA, the CDR3 is TGTGCCAGCAGCCCGTTACTGAACACTGAAGCTTTCTTT. Translation gives CASSPLLNTEAFF.